This T cell receptor (beta chain) derives from a study of response to subunit inactivated influenza vaccine. This CDR3 spans 14 amino acids. Trimming removed 2 bases at V and 0 bases at J, with 9 bases between. In germline, CDR1 is SGHRS, CDR2 YFSETQ. This clonotype was found many times. TCRdb used MiXCR to reprocess the RT-PCR reads, holding one entry per CDR3 protein. The repertoire has some 180,000 distinct CDR3 sequences, about 10% of them found once; the top ten carry 11%. This clonotype was obtained from a man in his fifties who received an inactivated influenza vaccine. The rearrangement links TRBV5-1 to TRBJ2-7, with a possible D match to TRBD1 (5 bases). This specimen was non-naive T cells sorted from PBMCs, taken on the day of vaccination. In DNA form, the CDR3 reads TGCGCCAGCAGCTTTACAGGTGTCTCCTACGAGCAGTACTTC. Its protein is CASSFTGVSYEQYF.